The rows below give T cell receptor beta chains drawn from one sample of a study of TIL therapy for anti-PD-1-resistant metastatic lung cancer. Repertoires were generated with immunoSEQ multiplex PCR, while TCRdb's copy carries only in-frame clones and drops some. The data contain tens of thousands of clones, about 69% of them singletons. The sample here was blood, taken at baseline. The receptors derive from a person between 30 and 79 years old with non-small cell lung cancer. Each CDR3 is given with its conserved first and last residue. Fields, in order: clone size, J gene, V gene, D gene, CDR3 DNA, CDR3 protein. A D gene is named only where the DNA matches it firmly. Clone size is shown for a subset of rows, as once, few, many or a class of expanded clone.

abundance: few; j_gene: TRBJ2-3; v_gene: TRBV2; d_gene: .; CDR3nt: TGTGCCAGCAGTGAGAGGCAGTCCAACACAGATACGCAGTATTTT; CDR3aa: CASSERQSNTDTQYF
abundance: .; j_gene: TRBJ2-7; v_gene: TRBV18; d_gene: TRBD2; CDR3nt: TGTGCCAGCTCACGAAGCGGGGGTGACTCCTACGAGCAGTACTTC; CDR3aa: CASSRSGGDSYEQYF
abundance: .; j_gene: TRBJ2-7; v_gene: TRBV5-6; d_gene: .; CDR3nt: TGTGCCAGCAGCTTTGCTACGTACGAGCAGTACTTC; CDR3aa: CASSFATYEQYF
abundance: .; j_gene: TRBJ2-1; v_gene: TRBV2; d_gene: .; CDR3nt: TGTGCCAGCACCGAATATGATGAGCAGTTCTTC; CDR3aa: CASTEYDEQFF
abundance: .; j_gene: TRBJ2-1; v_gene: TRBV6-6; d_gene: .; CDR3nt: TGTGCCAGCAGTTACTCGAGACTAGAGGGGGATGAGCAGTTCTTC; CDR3aa: CASSYSRLEGDEQFF
abundance: .; j_gene: TRBJ2-5; v_gene: TRBV11-2; d_gene: .; CDR3nt: TGTGCCAGCAGCGTACCCCTAGCGGAGACCCAGTACTTC; CDR3aa: CASSVPLAETQYF
abundance: .; j_gene: TRBJ1-6; v_gene: TRBV6-1; d_gene: .; CDR3nt: TGTGCCAGCAGGGAGAACAGGGAGTATAATTCACCCCTCCACTTT; CDR3aa: CASRENREYNSPLHF
abundance: .; j_gene: TRBJ2-5; v_gene: TRBV29-1; d_gene: TRBD2; CDR3nt: TGCAGCGCTTTGACTAGCGGCCAAGAGACCCAGTACTTC; CDR3aa: CSALTSGQETQYF
abundance: .; j_gene: TRBJ2-7; v_gene: TRBV6-1; d_gene: .; CDR3nt: TGTGCCAGCAGTAGGGACCTTACCTATCCCTACGAGCAGTACTTC; CDR3aa: CASSRDLTYPYEQYF
abundance: .; j_gene: TRBJ2-2; v_gene: TRBV7-9; d_gene: TRBD1; CDR3nt: TGTGCCAGCAGCTTCACAGGGGCGAACACCGGGGAGCTGTTTTTT; CDR3aa: CASSFTGANTGELFF
abundance: .; j_gene: TRBJ1-3; v_gene: TRBV9; d_gene: .; CDR3nt: TGTGCCAGCAGCGTAGGGTGGCAGGGAAAAAACACCATATATTTT; CDR3aa: CASSVGWQGKNTIYF
abundance: few; j_gene: TRBJ2-2; v_gene: TRBV11-3; d_gene: .; CDR3nt: TGTGCCAGCACCCCCTGGCAGGTCACCGGGGAGCTGTTTTTT; CDR3aa: CASTPWQVTGELFF
abundance: .; j_gene: TRBJ2-3; v_gene: TRBV27; d_gene: .; CDR3nt: TGTGCCAGCCGTAGTTTGACAGTCACAGATACGCAGTATTTT; CDR3aa: CASRSLTVTDTQYF
abundance: .; j_gene: TRBJ1-2; v_gene: TRBV18; d_gene: .; CDR3nt: TGTGCCAGCTCACCGGGACTAGATGGCTACACCTTC; CDR3aa: CASSPGLDGYTF
abundance: few; j_gene: TRBJ2-3; v_gene: TRBV5-6; d_gene: .; CDR3nt: TGTGCCAGCAGCTTCAGGGGAGTCGGCACAGATACGCAGTATTTT; CDR3aa: CASSFRGVGTDTQYF
abundance: .; j_gene: TRBJ1-5; v_gene: TRBV19; d_gene: .; CDR3nt: TGTGCCAGTAGTCCGGGACTTCAGCGCCCATCAGATCAGCCCCAGCATTTT; CDR3aa: CASSPGLQRPSDQPQHF
abundance: .; j_gene: TRBJ1-1; v_gene: TRBV6-1; d_gene: TRBD1; CDR3nt: TGTGCCAGCACACAGGGGGCGAGTATAGCTTTCTTT; CDR3aa: CASTQGASIAFF
abundance: .; j_gene: TRBJ1-5; v_gene: TRBV5-8; d_gene: .; CDR3nt: TGTGCCAGCAGCTCCCTCCGACAGCCCCAGCATTTT; CDR3aa: CASSSLRQPQHF
abundance: .; j_gene: TRBJ1-3; v_gene: TRBV30; d_gene: TRBD1; CDR3nt: TGTGCCTGGACGCAGGGGGGTTCTGGAAACACCATATATTTT; CDR3aa: CAWTQGGSGNTIYF
abundance: .; j_gene: TRBJ2-7; v_gene: TRBV5-6; d_gene: .; CDR3nt: TGTGCCAGCAGCTTGGAATACCGCGAGAACTACGAGCAGTACTTC; CDR3aa: CASSLEYRENYEQYF
abundance: few; j_gene: TRBJ1-1; v_gene: TRBV2; d_gene: .; CDR3nt: TGTGCCAGCAGTGAAGCGGGCCGGAGACAGGTGTTT; CDR3aa: CASSEAGRRQVF
abundance: .; j_gene: TRBJ2-7; v_gene: TRBV7-7; d_gene: .; CDR3nt: TGTGCTAGCAGCCCGGCCGGGGTTTCCTACGAGCAGTACTTC; CDR3aa: CASSPAGVSYEQYF
abundance: .; j_gene: TRBJ1-2; v_gene: TRBV5-1; d_gene: .; CDR3nt: TGCGCCAGCAGCCCTCCGACGGGCAACTATGGCTACACCTTC; CDR3aa: CASSPPTGNYGYTF
abundance: .; j_gene: TRBJ1-1; v_gene: TRBV6-5; d_gene: TRBD1; CDR3nt: TGTGCCAGCAGTTACGCGTGGACAGGGGTCACTGAAGCTTTCTTT; CDR3aa: CASSYAWTGVTEAFF
abundance: .; j_gene: TRBJ1-6; v_gene: TRBV4-1; d_gene: .; CDR3nt: TGCGCCAGCAGCCCAGCACGGACAAGGAACCCACCCCTCCACTTT; CDR3aa: CASSPARTRNPPLHF
abundance: .; j_gene: TRBJ1-4; v_gene: TRBV4-1; d_gene: .; CDR3nt: TGCGCCAGCAGCCAAGTCTCCCAATCACGCGAAAAACTGTTTTTT; CDR3aa: CASSQVSQSREKLFF
abundance: .; j_gene: TRBJ1-2; v_gene: TRBV7-2; d_gene: TRBD1; CDR3nt: TGTGCCAGCAGCGGACAGGGGGGTTTGGGCTACACCTTC; CDR3aa: CASSGQGGLGYTF
abundance: .; j_gene: TRBJ1-1; v_gene: TRBV7-9; d_gene: .; CDR3nt: TGTGCCAGCAGCTTATATGGGGGCGGAGTAGCTTTCTTT; CDR3aa: CASSLYGGGVAFF
abundance: .; j_gene: TRBJ1-1; v_gene: TRBV6-5; d_gene: .; CDR3nt: TGTGCCAGCAGCAATCTCATGGGATACACTGAAGCTTTCTTT; CDR3aa: CASSNLMGYTEAFF
abundance: few; j_gene: TRBJ2-5; v_gene: TRBV28; d_gene: .; CDR3nt: TGTGCCAGCAGTTCCTCGGGGGACCAAGAGACCCAGTACTTC; CDR3aa: CASSSSGDQETQYF
abundance: .; j_gene: TRBJ1-1; v_gene: TRBV7-8; d_gene: .; CDR3nt: TGTGCCAGCAGCTTAGAGGCGCTAGAAGCTTTCTTT; CDR3aa: CASSLEALEAFF
abundance: .; j_gene: TRBJ2-3; v_gene: TRBV7-2; d_gene: .; CDR3nt: TGTGCCAGCAGCTTAGTAGATACGCAGTATTTT; CDR3aa: CASSLVDTQYF
abundance: .; j_gene: TRBJ1-4; v_gene: TRBV2; d_gene: .; CDR3nt: TGTGCCAGCAGAATAAGGGACGGTTTCAATGAAAAACTGTTTTTT; CDR3aa: CASRIRDGFNEKLFF
abundance: .; j_gene: TRBJ2-3; v_gene: TRBV6-5; d_gene: .; CDR3nt: TGTGCCATCCGACCGGACTCCTTAGGGGATACGCAGTATTTT; CDR3aa: CAIRPDSLGDTQYF
abundance: few; j_gene: TRBJ1-2; v_gene: TRBV19; d_gene: TRBD1; CDR3nt: TGTGCCAGTAGTAGAGGACAGGGACTTAACTATGGCTACACCTTC; CDR3aa: CASSRGQGLNYGYTF
abundance: .; j_gene: TRBJ2-1; v_gene: TRBV5-8; d_gene: .; CDR3nt: TGTGCCAGCACCAGGGGCGGGGAGTCCTACAATGAGCAGTTCTTC; CDR3aa: CASTRGGESYNEQFF